What follows are 18 T cell receptor beta chains derived from one specimen sequenced in a study of T cells in Graves' hyperthyroidism and ophthalmopathy. RNA transcripts served as the template for amplifying TCR beta CDR3 regions. The HTBI primer set served for first-round RT-PCR of the TCR CDR3. TCRdb used MiXCR to reprocess the multiplex PCR reads, holding one entry per CDR3 protein. The sample holds about 640,000 distinct CDR3 sequences, approximately 14% seen once. Input material: blood. These receptors came from a woman in her 50s with Graves' ophthalmopathy.

The sample holds many counts of this clonotype. V and J are TRBV12-3 or TRBV12-4 and TRBJ2-1; 12 bases fit TRBD1. CDR3 size: 17 residues. With V trimmed by 5 bases and J by 6 bases, 11 bases remained unmatched. This chain's CDR3 is CASSPGLGQGAGNEQFF. The CDR3 nucleotides are TGTGCCAGCAGTCCAGGATTGGGACAGGGGGCGGGCAATGAGCAGTTCTTC.

The chain has TRBV30 and TRBJ1-1; D is unclear. V was clipped by 7 bases and J by 10 bases, with 16 bases between them. Per germline, CDR1 GTSNPN and CDR2 SVGIG (reference sequence). The CDR3 spans 11 residues. CDR3 bases: TGTGCCTATACAGCCCGCGGCGGAGCTTTCTTT. It yields the protein CAYTARGGAFF.

This clonotype has just a few counts. CDR3 coding DNA: TGTGCCACCCCCTGGGCGGAGATCAATCAGCCCCAGCATTTT. It yields the protein CATPWAEINQPQHF. This rearrangement joins TRBV6-1 to TRBJ1-5; D is undetermined. Trimming took 10 bases from V and 3 from J, leaving 16 bases between them. Germline CDR1 is MNHNS and CDR2 is SASEGT. This CDR3 spans 14 amino acids.

This clonotype has ten or more counts. The chain couples TRBV6-1 to TRBJ1-1; a weak D match, TRBD1 (5 bases). The CDR3 totals 14 residues. The V gene's germline CDR1 is MNHNS and CDR2 SASEGT. Trimming removed 10 bases at V and 11 bases at J, with 26 bases between. Here the CDR3 DNA reads TGTGCCAAGCGGGGGTTGCGCGTGGAGAGAGGTGCTTTCTTT. It translates to CAKRGLRVERGAFF.

This clonotype was observed at least ten times. The chain employs TRBV11-3 and TRBJ2-1; D is possibly TRBD2 (6 bases). CDR3 length equals 17 residues. The germline V and J ends were trimmed by 5 bases and 1 base, with 18 bases remaining between them. CDR1 and CDR2 (germline): SGHNT, YENEEA. The CDR3 DNA sequence: TGTGCCAGCAGCATAAGCTGGACGGGAGCGTCCTACAATGAGCAGTTCTTC. Its protein is CASSISWTGASYNEQFF.

The chain has TRBV9 and TRBJ1-5; D perhaps matches TRBD1 (5 bases). The ends were cut back, 0 bases at V and 1 base at J, with 11 bases in the middle. The CDR3 runs to 16 residues. Germline assignment: CDR1 SGDLS and CDR2 YYNGEE. The CDR3 DNA reads as TGTGCCAGCAGCGTAGGAACGGGGGGAAGCAATCAGCCCCAGCATTTT. This translates into CASSVGTGGSNQPQHF.

In this sample, this clonotype turned up many times. The V call is TRBV7-2, the J call TRBJ2-7, with 8 bases lining up with TRBD2. Unmatched junction bases numbered 7, after V lost 2 bases and J lost 4 bases. The CDR3 is 15 residues long. In germline, CDR1 is SGHTA, CDR2 FQGNSA. CDR3 protein: CASSLSGSGSYEQYF. CDR3 DNA: TGTGCCAGCAGCTTAAGCGGGAGCGGGAGTTACGAGCAGTACTTC.

This clonotype occurred many times. This chain links TRBV7-6 with TRBJ2-7; D is undetermined. V was clipped by 6 bases and J by 5 bases, with 8 bases between them. The CDR3 spans 11 residues. The germline V gene has CDR1 SGHVS and CDR2 FNYEAQ. DNA of the CDR3: TGTGCCAGCAGGAATGATAACGAGCAGTACTTC. Its translation: CASRNDNEQYF.

The chain carries TRBV10-3 and TRBJ2-7, with 10 bases identical to TRBD1. Germline assignment: CDR1 ENHRY and CDR2 SYGVKD. Unmatched junction bases numbered 3, after V lost 6 bases and J lost 7 bases. The CDR3 length is 12 residues. The CDR3 nucleotides read TGTGCCATCAGGACAGGGGGCCAGGAGCAGTACTTC. This codes for CAIRTGGQEQYF.

The chain is built from TRBV27 and TRBJ2-5; 7 positions agree with TRBD1. Germline V gene data show CDR1 as MNHEY and CDR2 as SMNVEV (reference sequence). V dropped 6 bases and J dropped 1; count of bases not matched to a gene: 5. The length of the CDR3 is 14 residues. The CDR3 loop is CASSRQGVQETQYF. The CDR3 nucleotides are TGTGCCAGCAGCCGACAGGGTGTCCAAGAGACCCAGTACTTC.

This clonotype has ten or more counts. This sequence joins TRBV20-1 and TRBJ1-2; TRBD1 matches 9 bases. Trimming cost V 0 bases and J 8 bases; bases outside gene matches: 7. The CDR3 runs 14 residues. From germline, CDR1 is DFQATT and CDR2 SNEGSKA (reference sequence). The CDR3 loop reads CSARDPGQGSGYTF. The CDR3 nucleotides are TGCAGTGCTAGAGACCCGGGACAGGGTAGCGGCTACACCTTC.

The CDR3 is CATSDSLDRDYGYTF. The CDR3 coding sequence is TGTGCCACCAGTGATTCTTTGGACAGGGACTATGGCTACACCTTC. The chain recombines TRBV24-1 with TRBJ1-2; 8 bases are a match to TRBD1. This CDR3 has 15 residues. CDR1 and CDR2 (germline): KGHDR, SFDVKD. V dropped 2 bases and J dropped 3; count of bases not matched to a gene: 4.

In its sample, this clonotype was seen many times. This sequence joins TRBV27 and TRBJ1-2, with D possibly being TRBD1 (5 bases). Deletions cut 4 bases from V and 7 bases from J, with 13 bases between. This CDR3 comprises 13 residues. Germline CDR1 MNHEY, CDR2 SMNVEV (reference sequence). CDR3 sequence reads: CASSWAHGAGYTF. The DNA for the CDR3 is TGTGCCAGCAGTTGGGCCCATGGGGCTGGCTACACCTTC.

The genes are TRBV9 and TRBJ2-3; D could derive from TRBD1 or TRBD2 (7 bases each). Looked up from germline, CDR1 is SGDLS and CDR2 is YYNGEE. V lost 0 bases to trimming and J lost 3 bases, with 17 bases between them. This CDR3 is 17 amino acids long. CDR3 coding DNA: TGTGCCAGCAGCGTAGAGGGAGGGGGCAGGATAACAGATACGCAGTATTTT. It translates to CASSVEGGGRITDTQYF.

This clonotype was observed at least ten times. This sequence joins TRBV6-2 or TRBV6-3 and TRBJ2-1, with TRBD2 matching over 13 bases. V shed 6 bases, J shed 3 bases, and the junction held 5 bases outside the gene matches. CDR3 length equals 16 residues. The V gene's germline CDR1 is MNHEY and CDR2 SVGEGT. This CDR3 reads CASSKTSGRLYNEQFF. CDR3 DNA sequence: TGTGCCAGCAGCAAGACTAGCGGGAGGCTCTACAATGAGCAGTTCTTC.

This clonotype was detected many times. This chain links TRBV5-1 with TRBJ2-2; a weak D match, TRBD2 (6 bases). Germline V gene sequence: CDR1 SGHRS, CDR2 YFSETQ. Trimming removed 0 bases from V and 2 bases from J, with 11 bases in between. CDR3 length: 16 amino acids. Written as DNA, the CDR3 is TGCGCCAGCAGCTTGGCGGTTAGCGGAAACACCGGGGAGCTGTTTTTT. This encodes CASSLAVSGNTGELFF.

This clonotype was observed a few times. The chain is built from TRBV5-1 and TRBJ2-2; 7 bases agree with TRBD1. Germline CDR1 is SGHRS and CDR2 is YFSETQ. J lost 6 bases, V lost 1 base, and 3 bases had no gene match. This CDR3 comprises 14 residues. CDR3 amino acids: CASSLSTGAGELFF. CDR3 DNA sequence: TGCGCCAGCAGCTTGTCCACAGGGGCCGGGGAGCTGTTTTTT.

This chain connects TRBV14 to TRBJ2-7, with TRBD2 identical over 8 bases. The ends lost 3 bases at V and 12 bases at J; junction bases unmatched: 7. From germline, CDR1 is SGHDN and CDR2 FVKESK. The CDR3 is made up of 12 amino acids. The CDR3 region is CASSQEGTRRYF. In DNA form, the CDR3 reads TGTGCCAGCAGCCAGGAGGGGACTAGGCGGTACTTC.